These T cell receptor beta chains were read from a single sample in a study of T cells in localized non-small cell lung cancer. TCRdb's table, derived via immunoSEQ multiplex PCR, lists solely in-frame clones and lacks some. The data hold approximately 11,000 clones, with 80% to 90% observed a single time. The specimen comprised peripheral blood mononuclear cells, sampled before any cancer treatment. Source of these receptors: a female donor at least 60 years old with stage II lung adenocarcinoma. Both conserved end residues are part of each CDR3. A D gene is named only where the DNA matches it firmly. Only part of the rows carry a size: once, few, many, or a class if the clone is expanded.

TRBJ2-3 TRBD1 NA TRBV5-1 TGCGCCAGCAGCGGACAGGAGTTCACAGATACGCAGTATTTT CASSGQEFTDTQYF
TRBJ2-2 NA NA TRBV27 TGTGCCAGCAGTTTAAACGCCGACAGAACGAACACCGGGGAGCTGTTTTTT CASSLNADRTNTGELFF
TRBJ1-1 NA NA TRBV14 TGTGCCAGCAGCCACGACCACGGTGGGGGGGGAAGTGGTGAAGCTTTCTTT CASSHDHGGGGSGEAFF
TRBJ2-5 NA NA TRBV6-1 TGTGCCAGCAGTGAATGGGGGGGCGGGGGAGAGACCCAGTACTTC CASSEWGGGGETQYF
TRBJ1-2 NA NA TRBV9 TGTGCCAGCAGCGTTTTGGGGTTGCCATATGGCTACACCTTC CASSVLGLPYGYTF
TRBJ1-4 TRBD1 few TRBV27 TGTGCCAGCAGTGATGGACAGGGAAATGAAAAACTGTTTTTT CASSDGQGNEKLFF
TRBJ1-3 NA NA TRBV6-1 TGTGCCAGCAGTGAATCCCAACGAAGCACCATATATTTT CASSESQRSTIYF
TRBJ1-1 NA NA TRBV4-1 TGCGCCAGCAGCCAAGCTCCGTGGAGGACAAACACTGAAGCTTTCTTT CASSQAPWRTNTEAFF
TRBJ2-3 TRBD2 NA TRBV9 TGTGCCAGCAGCGTAGGCAGCGGGGCAGGAGATACGCAGTATTTT CASSVGSGAGDTQYF
TRBJ2-4 TRBD1 NA TRBV6-1 TGTGCCAGCAGTGAACGGGGACAGGGGAACATTCAGTACTTC CASSERGQGNIQYF
TRBJ1-2 NA NA TRBV11-2 TGTGCCAGCAGCTTAGCGTGGGGGTCGGTACCCGTATTC CASSLAWGSVPVF
TRBJ1-1 NA NA TRBV5-1 TGCGCCAGCAGCTCCTCTTTATTGGGACGGGACACTGAAGCTTTCTTT CASSSSLLGRDTEAFF
TRBJ2-3 NA NA TRBV30 TGTGCCTGGAGTGGGGGCGGGCGGACAGATACGCAGTATTTT CAWSGGGRTDTQYF
TRBJ2-3 TRBD2 NA TRBV7-3 TGTGCCAGCAGCTTAATGGCTAGCGGGGCTCGAGATACGCAGTATTTT CASSLMASGARDTQYF
TRBJ2-1 NA few TRBV10-3 TGTGCCATCAGTGAGGGGTGGCGGCTGAAAGTGGATGAGCAGTTCTTC CAISEGWRLKVDEQFF
TRBJ2-1 NA NA TRBV9 TGTGCCAGCAGCGTAGGAGGGGGGGCCCAGAATGAGCAGTTCTTC CASSVGGGAQNEQFF
TRBJ2-2 TRBD1 NA TRBV5-1 TGCGCCAGCAGCTTGGCCAGGGGGCCCACCGGGGAGCTGTTTTTT CASSLARGPTGELFF
TRBJ1-2 NA NA TRBV7-2 TGTGCCAGCAGCTCCTGGACAGTCCAAAGAGCTGGCTACACCTTC CASSSWTVQRAGYTF
TRBJ1-1 NA once TRBV28 TGTGCCAGCTTTTCGGTGAACACTGAAGCTTTCTTT CASFSVNTEAFF
TRBJ2-3 NA NA TRBV10-3 TGTGCCATCAGTGAGTCGCAGCTAGATACGCAGTATTTT CAISESQLDTQYF
TRBJ1-2 NA NA TRBV6-6 TGTGCCAGCACCCAGAGGGTGACTAACTATGGCTACACCTTC CASTQRVTNYGYTF
TRBJ2-7 NA NA TRBV6-6 TGTGCCAGCAGTTACCGGGACCGCGTTCCCCACTTC CASSYRDRVPHF
TRBJ2-3 NA NA TRBV11-3 TGTGCCAGCAGCTTATCCCGGGACGCAGATACGCAGTATTTT CASSLSRDADTQYF
TRBJ2-5 TRBD1 NA TRBV28 TGTGCCAGCGGTTTCGGGACAGGGCAAGAGACCCAGTACTTC CASGFGTGQETQYF
TRBJ2-1 TRBD2 NA TRBV4-1 TGCGCCAGCAGCCATCGGCCGACTAGCGGGAGTGGCAATGAGCAGTTCTTC CASSHRPTSGSGNEQFF
TRBJ1-2 TRBD1 NA TRBV7-8 TGTGCCAGCAGCTTATCGACCGGGACAGGGAATGGCTACACCTTC CASSLSTGTGNGYTF
TRBJ2-1 TRBD1 NA TRBV2 TGTGCCAGCAGCGGACAGGGTCCAGCCGATGAGCAGTTCTTC CASSGQGPADEQFF
TRBJ1-4 NA NA TRBV6-6 TGTGCCAGCAGCTCCGGGATAGGAGAAAAACTGTTTTTT CASSSGIGEKLFF
TRBJ1-1 NA NA TRBV5-4 TGTGCCAGCAGCCAGATGACAGTGAACACTGAAGCTTTCTTT CASSQMTVNTEAFF
TRBJ1-1 NA NA TRBV7-2 TGTGCCAGCACTGAAGGGCTGTGGGGCACTGAAGCTTTCTTT CASTEGLWGTEAFF
TRBJ2-3 NA NA TRBV4-3 TGCGCCAGCAGCCAAGAATGGAGCGGGCCAAGCACAGATACGCAGTATTTT CASSQEWSGPSTDTQYF
TRBJ2-3 NA NA TRBV9 TGTGCCAGCACCAGTAGAGGGGATGGGCAGGGAACAGATACGCAGTATTTT CASTSRGDGQGTDTQYF
TRBJ2-3 NA once TRBV10-3 TGTGCCACTAGCAGTCCTAGCAGAGCAGATACGCAGTATTTT CATSSPSRADTQYF
TRBJ1-2 TRBD1 NA TRBV4-2 TGTGCCAGCAGCCAAGGAGGGGGCGCAGGGGGCTACACCTTC CASSQGGGAGGYTF
TRBJ2-5 NA NA TRBV20-1 TGCAGTGCTAGGAAAAAAGAGACCCAGTACTTC CSARKKETQYF
TRBJ1-5 NA few TRBV5-6 TGTGCCAGCAGCTTGGGGTATCAGCCCCAGCATTTT CASSLGYQPQHF
TRBJ2-7 NA NA TRBV9 TGTGCCAGCAGCCCTAGTCGGGGGGCGGCCGAGCAGTACTTC CASSPSRGAAEQYF
TRBJ1-1 NA NA TRBV4-1 TGCGCCAGCAGCCAAGAATCCAGGGGAGAAGCTTTCTTT CASSQESRGEAFF
TRBJ2-7 NA NA TRBV19 TGTGCCAGTAGTAAGACACCCGCCGGCTCCTACGAGCAGTACTTC CASSKTPAGSYEQYF
TRBJ2-3 NA NA TRBV9 TGTGCCAGCAGTAGCGGCAACACAGATACGCAGTATTTT CASSSGNTDTQYF
TRBJ2-3 NA NA TRBV5-1 TGCGCCAGCAGCTTGGGCGTTGGCCTTCTATTAGATACGCAGTATTTT CASSLGVGLLLDTQYF
TRBJ2-1 NA once TRBV19 TGTGCCAGTAGTATCGGGCAGACTGAGCAGTTCTTC CASSIGQTEQFF
TRBJ1-2 NA NA TRBV6-6 TGTGCCAGCAGGAGAGACCGGTTAGCTAACTATGGCTACACCTTC CASRRDRLANYGYTF
TRBJ2-1 NA NA TRBV7-8 TGTGCCAGCAGCTTAGTAGTTCCCTACAATGAGCAGTTCTTC CASSLVVPYNEQFF
TRBJ1-5 NA NA TRBV11-2 TGTGCCAGCAGCTTAAGACCAAGCTATCAGCCCCAGCATTTT CASSLRPSYQPQHF
TRBJ2-1 TRBD1 NA TRBV10-3 TGTGCCATCAGTGCAGGACAGGGGTATGAGCAGTTCTTC CAISAGQGYEQFF